One sample yielded the 30 T cell receptor beta chains listed below, sequenced in a study of T cell responses to AZD1222 COVID-19 vaccine. Generated by immunoSEQ multiplex PCR, the TCRdb table keeps only in-frame clones and is missing some. The sample comprises 110,000 or so clones, around 89% of which are singletons, and around 6% rests with the top ten. This material consisted of peripheral blood, taken 28 days after the second AZD1222 dose. The receptors were sampled from an adult who received the AZD1222 COVID-19 vaccine.

This chain connects TRBV9 to TRBJ1-2; TRBD1 might be the D (5 bases). The germline gives CDR1 SGDLS, CDR2 YYNGEE. Between the trimmed V and J ends, which lost 4 bases and 3 bases, there was a span of 7 bases. The CDR3 spans 12 residues. The chain's CDR3 is CASSLGDYGYTF. The DNA of the CDR3 is TGTGCCAGCAGCCTAGGGGACTATGGCTACACCTTC.

The DNA for the CDR3 is TGTGCCAGTAGTATTTCACGTTCGGGACAGGGGATGAACACTGAAGCTTTCTTT. Its protein is CASSISRSGQGMNTEAFF. The rearrangement uses TRBV19 and TRBJ1-1; 10 bases are shared with TRBD1. CDR3 length: 18 amino acids. Per the germline V gene, CDR1 is LNHDA and CDR2 is SQIVND (reference sequence). Losses at the gene ends were 3 bases for V and 0 bases for J; bases not matched to a gene: 10.

The chain recombines TRBV7-2 with TRBJ1-5, with D hard to call. The CDR3 spans 14 residues. From germline, CDR1 is SGHTA and CDR2 FQGNSA. V lost 5 bases to trimming and J lost 8 bases, with 16 bases between them. CDR3 region: CASSPTHRLEPQHF. CDR3 sequence (DNA): TGTGCCAGCAGCCCGACACATCGGTTGGAGCCCCAGCATTTT.

J is TRBJ1-2 and V is TRBV6-5; no clear D gene. The V and J ends lost 0 bases and 10 bases respectively, with 21 bases between them. The CDR3 is 16 amino acids. CDR1 and CDR2 from the germline V gene are MNHEY and SVGAGI. CDR3 nucleotide sequence: TGTGCCAGCAGTTACTCGATTTCGGCGGAGCTAATCGTCTACACCTTC. Its protein product is CASSYSISAELIVYTF.

The chain employs TRBV5-6 and TRBJ1-2; weak D call: TRBD1 (6 bases). V shed 4 bases and J shed 5 bases, with 15 bases lying between them. CDR3 length: 14 residues. Germline values: CDR1 SGHDT, CDR2 YYEEEE. The CDR3 bases are TGTGCCAGCAGCCGCCCAGTCACAGGGTATGGCTACACCTTC. Encoded protein: CASSRPVTGYGYTF.

CDR3 DNA: TGCGCCAGCTCACGAGGGGGGCAAAACACCGGGGAGCTGTTTTTT. Protein sequence: CASSRGGQNTGELFF. V usage is TRBV5-1 and J usage is TRBJ2-2; tentatively, D is TRBD1 or TRBD2 (6 bases each). V was cut by 7 bases and J by 2 bases, with 15 bases left in between. Per germline, CDR1 SGHRS and CDR2 YFSETQ. There are 15 residues in the CDR3.

This clone was counted a single time. The CDR3 loop is CASSLRGSFANEQFF. In DNA form, the CDR3 reads TGTGCCAGCAGTCTAAGAGGGTCTTTTGCCAATGAGCAGTTCTTC. The chain joins TRBV6-6 to TRBJ2-1, with D possibly being TRBD2 (5 bases). The CDR3 length is 15 residues. V was trimmed by 5 bases and J by 6 bases, leaving 17 bases between them. CDR1 is MNHNY and CDR2 is SVGAGI in the germline V gene (reference sequence).

V usage is TRBV24-1 and J usage is TRBJ2-2; no clear D gene. The germline gives CDR1 KGHDR, CDR2 SFDVKD. The CDR3 spans 15 residues. Trimming took off 5 bases at V and 3 bases at J, with 12 bases between the two ends. For the CDR3, the DNA is TGTGCCACCAGTGTCAGTTCACCGTACACCGGGGAGCTGTTTTTT. It translates to CATSVSSPYTGELFF.

The chain recombines TRBV2 with TRBJ1-2; 7 positions agree with TRBD1. Trimming at V came to 8 bases and at J to 4 bases, leaving 4 bases not matched to a gene. Germline CDR1 reads SNHLY; CDR2 reads FYNNEI. The CDR3 contains 12 residues. The CDR3 DNA reads as TGTGCCAGCCAGGGGGAAACCTATGGCTACACCTTC. Its translation is CASQGETYGYTF.

The J gene is TRBJ2-2, the V gene TRBV6-5; the D gene is possibly TRBD2 (6 bases). This CDR3 has 14 amino acids. Trimming took 6 bases from V and 1 from J, leaving 9 bases between them. Germline-derived CDR1 and CDR2 are MNHEY and SVGAGI. The CDR3: CASRAGMNTGELFF. In nucleotides, the CDR3 is TGTGCCAGCAGAGCGGGTATGAACACCGGGGAGCTGTTTTTT.

The rearrangement joins TRBV11-2 to TRBJ2-7; D perhaps matches TRBD2 (6 bases). The CDR3 has 12 amino acids. The V end was cut by 3 bases, the J end by 4 bases, with 7 bases between. Germline values: CDR1 SGHAT, CDR2 FQNNGV. The CDR3 DNA reads TGTGCCAGCAGCTTCGGAGGGTACGAGCAGTACTTC. Translating gives CASSFGGYEQYF.

This clone was counted a single time. This sequence joins TRBV7-2 and TRBJ1-3; D is possibly TRBD1 (6 bases). Germline lookup yields CDR1 SGHTA and CDR2 FQGNSA. V gave up 2 bases and J gave up 4 bases, with 15 bases separating them. The CDR3 sequence is 16 residues long. The CDR3: CASSLTGGLGGNTIYF. As DNA, the CDR3 is TGTGCCAGCAGCTTAACCGGGGGGCTGGGGGGAAACACCATATATTTT.

V gene TRBV13 combines with J gene TRBJ1-1; TRBD1 matches at 8 bases. Germline values: CDR1 PRHDT, CDR2 FYEKMQ (reference sequence). J was trimmed by 0 bases and V by 5 bases; bases with no gene match: 8. This CDR3 is built from 16 residues. CDR3 sequence: CASSRGQGEVNTEAFF. CDR3 nucleotides: TGTGCCAGCAGCAGAGGACAGGGAGAAGTGAACACTGAAGCTTTCTTT. Full variable domain (rest looked up from reference TRBV13 and TRBJ1-1): AAGVIQSPRHLIKEKRETATLKCYPIPRHDTVYWYQQGPGQDPQFLISFYEKMQSDKGSIPDRFSAQQFSDYHSELNMSSLELGDSALYFCASSRGQGEVNTEAFFGQGTRLTVV.

The chain carries TRBV4-3 and TRBJ2-3; D is unresolved. Germline lookup yields CDR1 LGHNA and CDR2 YSLEER. The CDR3 spans 15 residues. The V end was cut by 0 bases, the J end by 4 bases, with 11 bases between. DNA for the CDR3: TGCGCCAGCAGCCAAGAGGTTCGGGTGGCAGATACGCAGTATTTT. This translates into CASSQEVRVADTQYF.

The V gene is TRBV6-1, the J gene TRBJ2-5; D possibly corresponds to TRBD1 (5 bases). Germline V CDR1 and CDR2: MNHNS, SASEGT. Deletions cut 1 base from V and 1 base from J, with 10 bases between. The CDR3 is made up of 15 amino acids. The CDR3 nucleotides are TGTGCCAGCAGTGAAGAATTAGACAGCCAAGAGACCCAGTACTTC. Its protein product is CASSEELDSQETQYF.

V usage is TRBV6-5 and J usage is TRBJ1-6; 7 nucleotides match TRBD1. CDR3 length equals 15 residues. The V segment lost 6 bases and the J segment 9 bases; nucleotides outside the gene matches: 11. Germline assignment: CDR1 MNHEY and CDR2 SVGAGI. CDR3 amino acids: CASSPVTGSSSPLHF. The CDR3 region has the DNA TGTGCCAGCAGCCCAGTGACAGGGAGCAGTTCACCCCTCCACTTT.

DNA for the CDR3: TGTGCCAGCTCACCAGGACAGGGGGCCTATGGCTACACCTTC. This sequence encodes CASSPGQGAYGYTF. The gene calls are TRBV18 and TRBJ1-2; the match to TRBD1 covers 11 bases. This CDR3 has 14 amino acids. V lost 2 bases, J lost 4 bases, and 0 bases stayed unmatched. CDR1 is KGHSH, CDR2 LQKENI, per germline.

The V gene is TRBV29-1, the J gene TRBJ2-7; 8 nucleotides line up with TRBD1. V trimming: 5 bases; J trimming: 5 bases; junction bases outside the gene matches: 11. The CDR3 covers 14 residues. Per germline, CDR1 SQVTM and CDR2 ANQGSEA. The CDR3 bases are TGCAGCGTTACCCCCCAACAGGGGGATAACGAGCAGTACTTC. This translates into CSVTPQQGDNEQYF.

The chain has TRBV14 and TRBJ2-2; no definite D call. The CDR3 covers 14 residues. Germline loops: CDR1 SGHDN, CDR2 FVKESK. Trimming took 1 base from V and 1 from J, leaving 4 bases between them. The CDR3 nucleotides read TGTGCCAGCAGCCAAGTGATGAACACCGGGGAGCTGTTTTTT. The encoded protein is CASSQVMNTGELFF.

This rearrangement joins TRBV20-1 to TRBJ1-3, with D uncertain. V lost 3 bases and J lost 4, with 13 bases in between. CDR3 length equals 14 residues. Germline V CDR1 and CDR2: DFQATT, SNEGSKA (reference sequence). CDR3 loop: CSASDEGGGNTIYF. CDR3 DNA sequence: TGCAGTGCTAGTGACGAGGGCGGAGGAAACACCATATATTTT.

The genes are TRBV19 and TRBJ2-5; the D is unclear. The CDR3 covers 14 residues. Trimming removed 1 base at V and 0 bases at J, with 6 bases between. CDR1 and CDR2 (germline): LNHDA, SQIVND (reference sequence). CDR3 protein: CASSIVADQETQYF. The DNA for the CDR3 is TGTGCCAGTAGTATAGTGGCTGACCAAGAGACCCAGTACTTC.

The chain has TRBV6-4 and TRBJ2-7, with D unclear. The V end was cut by 10 bases, the J end by 0 bases, with 4 bases between. CDR1 and CDR2 from the germline V gene are MRHNA and SNTAGT. This CDR3 contains 10 residues. The CDR3 DNA reads TGTGCCAACTACTCCTACGAGCAGTACTTC. This encodes CANYSYEQYF.

The CDR3 region is CASSFTGGSTDTQYF. The DNA for the CDR3 is TGTGCCAGCAGCTTCACTGGGGGAAGCACAGATACGCAGTATTTT. The rearrangement uses TRBV5-8 and TRBJ2-3; either TRBD1 or TRBD2 may supply D (5 bases each). This CDR3 has 15 residues. The germline CDR1 and CDR2 sequences are SGHTS and YDEGEE. The V and J ends lost 2 bases and 0 bases respectively, with 10 bases between them. The variable domain in full, with the rest retrieved from reference TRBV5-8 and TRBJ2-3, is EAGVTQSPTHLIKTRGQQATLRCSPISGHTSVYWYQQALGLGLQFLLWYDEGEERNRGNFPPRFSGRQFPNYSSELNVNALELEDSALYLCASSFTGGSTDTQYFGPGTRLTVL.

V usage is TRBV19 and J usage is TRBJ1-1, with D uncertain. From germline, CDR1 is LNHDA and CDR2 SQIVND (reference sequence). Trimming took 3 bases from V and 4 from J, leaving 12 bases between them. There are 14 residues in the CDR3. This CDR3 reads CASSIAGVPTEAFF. The CDR3 DNA reads as TGTGCCAGTAGTATCGCCGGGGTCCCCACTGAAGCTTTCTTT.

This clone came up once. The chain employs TRBV7-2 and TRBJ2-5; D remains ambiguous. V lost 1 base and J lost 3, with 6 bases in between. The CDR3 runs 13 residues. Germline V gives CDR1 SGHTA, CDR2 FQGNSA. The CDR3 is CASSLGLKETQYF. The CDR3 nucleotides read TGTGCCAGCAGCTTAGGACTGAAAGAGACCCAGTACTTC.

The gene calls are TRBV6-5 and TRBJ1-1; D unresolved. Germline V CDR1 and CDR2: MNHEY, SVGAGI. Trimming cost V 0 bases and J 2 bases, with 4 bases left between them. There are 13 residues in the CDR3. The CDR3 DNA is TGTGCCAGCAGTTACTCCTTAAACACTGAAGCTTTCTTT. Amino acid sequence: CASSYSLNTEAFF.

This chain connects TRBV6-5 to TRBJ1-6; 10 bases match TRBD1. This CDR3 has 15 amino acids. The germline CDR1 and CDR2 sequences are MNHEY and SVGAGI. Losses at the gene ends were 0 bases for V and 9 bases for J; bases not matched to a gene: 2. CDR3 DNA: TGTGCCAGCAGTTACTCCGGGACAGGGGCTTCACCCCTCCACTTT. Translation gives CASSYSGTGASPLHF.

The rearrangement joins TRBV7-2 to TRBJ1-6, with D unresolved. V was pared by 5 bases and J by 0 bases, with 8 bases between. CDR1 and CDR2 from the germline V gene are SGHTA and FQGNSA. The CDR3 totals 15 residues. The CDR3 DNA reads TGTGCCAGCAGCCTAGGGAGCTCCTATAATTCACCCCTCCACTTT. It codes for CASSLGSSYNSPLHF.

The chain has TRBV4-3 and TRBJ1-6; unclear D gene. In germline, CDR1 is LGHNA, CDR2 YSLEER. This CDR3 region has 13 residues. Trimming pared 0 bases from V and 12 bases from J, leaving 9 bases between. The CDR3 loop is CASSQDSGLPLHF. CDR3 sequence (DNA): TGCGCCAGCAGCCAAGATAGCGGTTTACCCCTCCACTTT.

The chain joins TRBV29-1 to TRBJ1-1; a weak D match, TRBD1 (5 bases). V was pared by 4 bases and J by 7 bases, with 22 bases between. Per the germline V gene, CDR1 is SQVTM and CDR2 is ANQGSEA. There are 15 residues in the CDR3. The CDR3, as DNA: TGCAGCGTTGCGGCGTCGTCGGGGACTAGGGTTGAAGCTTTCTTT. It specifies CSVAASSGTRVEAFF.